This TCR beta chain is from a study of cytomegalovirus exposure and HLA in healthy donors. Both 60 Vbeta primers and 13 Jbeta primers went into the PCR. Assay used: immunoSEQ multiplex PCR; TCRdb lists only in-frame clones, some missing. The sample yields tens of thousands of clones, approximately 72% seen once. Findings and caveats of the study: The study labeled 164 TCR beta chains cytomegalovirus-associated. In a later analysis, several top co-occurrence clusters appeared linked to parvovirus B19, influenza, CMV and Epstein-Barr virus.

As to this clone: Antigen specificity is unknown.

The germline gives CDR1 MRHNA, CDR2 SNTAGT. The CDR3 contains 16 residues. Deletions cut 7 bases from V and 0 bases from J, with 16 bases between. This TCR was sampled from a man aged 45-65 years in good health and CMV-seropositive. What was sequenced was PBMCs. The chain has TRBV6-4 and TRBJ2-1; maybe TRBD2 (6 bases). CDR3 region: CASKVEGSSSYNEQFF. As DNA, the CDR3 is TGTGCCAGCAAGGTGGAGGGGTCAAGCTCCTACAATGAGCAGTTCTTC.